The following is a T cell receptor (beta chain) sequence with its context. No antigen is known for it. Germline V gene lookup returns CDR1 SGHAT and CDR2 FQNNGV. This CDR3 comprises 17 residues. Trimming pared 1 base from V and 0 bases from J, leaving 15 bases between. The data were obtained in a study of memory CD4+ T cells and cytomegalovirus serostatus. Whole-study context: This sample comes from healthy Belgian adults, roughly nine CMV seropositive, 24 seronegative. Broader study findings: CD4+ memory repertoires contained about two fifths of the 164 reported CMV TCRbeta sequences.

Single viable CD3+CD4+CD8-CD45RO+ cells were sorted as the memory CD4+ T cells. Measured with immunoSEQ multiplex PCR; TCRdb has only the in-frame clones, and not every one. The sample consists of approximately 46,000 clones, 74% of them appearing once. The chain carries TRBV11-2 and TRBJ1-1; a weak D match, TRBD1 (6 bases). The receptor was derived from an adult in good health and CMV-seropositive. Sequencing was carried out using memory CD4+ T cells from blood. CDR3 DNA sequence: TGTGCCAGCAGCTTAGTCTGGGGCAGGGGAATGAACACTGAAGCTTTCTTT. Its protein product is CASSLVWGRGMNTEAFF.